Below, 24 T cell receptor beta chains from the same sample are listed, as sequenced in a study of post-analysis software for immune sequencing data. Study-wide results and caveats: Relative to controls, patients had several TRBV segments at higher frequency, with TRBV5-6, TRBV5-1 and TRBV20-1 among these.

Unique molecular identifiers tagged the TCR beta cDNA libraries. TCRdb reprocessed the PCR reads with MiXCR, giving one entry per CDR3 protein. The profile covers hundreds of thousands of distinct CDR3 sequences, with roughly 30% appearing a single time and 0.5% to 0.6% taken by the ten largest. Their antigen targets remain unknown. The sequenced material came from blood. Receptors were obtained from a girl between 10 and 17 years old with multiple sclerosis.

This clonotype was counted between two and nine times. This sequence joins TRBV29-1 and TRBJ1-2; no reliable D call. V lost 2 bases, J lost 4 bases, and 8 bases lay in between. CDR3 size: 12 residues. CDR1 is SQVTM and CDR2 is ANQGSEA in the germline V gene. The CDR3 DNA is TGCAGCGTTGAACTAGCAGCCTATGGCTACACCTTC. The encoded protein is CSVELAAYGYTF.

The V call is TRBV29-1, the J call TRBJ1-4; D remains ambiguous. Trimming stripped 4 bases from V and 0 bases from J, with 6 bases between. The CDR3 sequence is 13 residues long. The germline V gene has CDR1 SQVTM and CDR2 ANQGSEA. Here the CDR3 reads CSVGDATNEKLFF. The DNA for the CDR3 is TGCAGCGTTGGAGACGCAACTAATGAAAAACTGTTTTTT.

The rearrangement uses TRBV9 and TRBJ2-7; tentatively, D is TRBD2 (5 bases). This CDR3 spans 13 amino acids. CDR1 is SGDLS and CDR2 is YYNGEE in the germline V gene. With 4 bases removed from V and 2 bases from J, the gap between germline ends came to 10 bases. The CDR3 DNA reads TGTGCCAGCAGCACGGGATCTCCCTACGAGCAGTACTTC. Its translation: CASSTGSPYEQYF. The complete variable domain, with remaining parts taken from reference TRBV9 and TRBJ2-7, reads DSGVTQTPKHLITATGQRVTLRCSPRSGDLSVYWYQQSLDQGLQFLIQYYNGEERAKGNILERFSAQQFPDLHSELNLSSLELGDSALYFCASSTGSPYEQYFGPGTRLTVT.

V is TRBV7-9 and J is TRBJ2-6; no reliable D call. Germline lookup yields CDR1 SEHNR and CDR2 FQNEAQ (reference sequence). V lost 5 bases and J lost 0, with 14 bases in between. The CDR3 runs 17 residues. This chain's CDR3 is CASSPLDRRSGANVLTF. CDR3 DNA: TGTGCCAGCAGCCCACTGGACCGTCGCTCTGGGGCCAACGTCCTGACTTTC.

V and J are TRBV3-1 and TRBJ2-6; D gene uncertain. Germline CDR1 is LGHDT and CDR2 is YNNKEL (reference sequence). The CDR3 has 15 residues. The V gene lost 0 bases and the J gene lost 1 base, with 4 bases spanning the gap. The DNA for the CDR3 is TGTGCCAGCAGCCAAGAACCGTCTGGGGCCAACGTCCTGACTTTC. This encodes CASSQEPSGANVLTF. Full variable domain (rest looked up from reference TRBV3-1 and TRBJ2-6): DTAVSQTPKYLVTQMGNDKSIKCEQNLGHDTMYWYKQDSKKFLKIMFSYNNKELIINETVPNRFSPKSPDKAHLNLHINSLELGDSAVYFCASSQEPSGANVLTFGAGSRLTVL.

The rearrangement links TRBV3-1 to TRBJ2-7; D possibly matches TRBD1 or TRBD2 (5 bases each). V gave up 1 base and J gave up 5 bases, with 15 bases separating them. Germline V CDR1 and CDR2: LGHDT, YNNKEL (reference sequence). The CDR3 has 15 amino acids. The CDR3 nucleotides read TGTGCCAGCAGCCAAGGTTGGGCACGGGGCCACGAGCAGTACTTC. Its protein product is CASSQGWARGHEQYF.

This clonotype was counted ten times or more. The chain combines TRBV29-1 with TRBJ2-1; D unclear. V was pared by 6 bases and J by 3 bases, with 6 bases between. Germline V gene data show CDR1 as SQVTM and CDR2 as ANQGSEA. The CDR3 covers 11 residues. In DNA, the CDR3 is TGCAGCGTGGTCTACTACAATGAGCAGTTCTTC. Translating gives CSVVYYNEQFF.

This chain links TRBV12-3 or TRBV12-4 with TRBJ1-2, with no clear D. This CDR3 region has 13 residues. V lost 5 bases to trimming and J lost 7 bases, with 14 bases between them. The CDR3 sequence is CASSTTPGPGYTF. CDR3 nucleotides: TGTGCCAGCAGTACCACACCGGGTCCTGGCTACACCTTC.

The chain uses TRBV7-6 and TRBJ2-1; D ambiguous. The CDR3 covers 16 residues. V lost 0 bases and J 4 bases, leaving 13 bases between the germline ends. Germline V gene data show CDR1 as SGHVS and CDR2 as FNYEAQ. The CDR3 sequence: CASSLAPVWRYNEQFF. The DNA for the CDR3 is TGTGCCAGCAGCTTAGCGCCGGTTTGGCGGTACAATGAGCAGTTCTTC. Together with reference TRBV7-6 and TRBJ2-1, the CDR3 gives the full variable domain: GAGVSQSPRYKVTKRGQDVALRCDPISGHVSLYWYRQALGQGPEFLTYFNYEAQQDKSGLPNDRFSAERPEGSISTLTIQRTEQRDSAMYRCASSLAPVWRYNEQFFGPGTRLTVL.

The chain links TRBV9 to TRBJ2-7; either TRBD1 or TRBD2 may fit D (5 bases each). The CDR3 totals 16 residues. Germline loops: CDR1 SGDLS, CDR2 YYNGEE. V gave up 3 bases and J gave up 1 base, with 17 bases separating them. The CDR3 DNA reads as TGTGCCAGCAGCGAAAACCGGGACGTAGCGTCCTACGAGCAGTACTTC. Translation: CASSENRDVASYEQYF.

With respect to this clonotype: The junction differs from germline at one of its ends, possibly a read error. The rearrangement uses TRBV5-1 and TRBJ2-1; TRBD2 agrees at 12 bases. CDR1 and CDR2 from the germline V gene are SGHRS and YFSETQ. The length of the CDR3 is 17 residues. The CDR3 sequence: CANSNPLAGGVVNEQFF. The CDR3 coding sequence is TGCGCCAACAGCAACCCACTAGCGGGAGGCGTGGTGAATGAGCAGTTCTTC.

This chain uses TRBV7-9 with TRBJ1-2, with a weak D call TRBD1 (5 bases). The germline CDR1 and CDR2 sequences are SEHNR and FQNEAQ (reference sequence). The V end lost 4 bases, the J end lost 7 bases, and 13 bases lay between the germline ends. There are 13 residues in the CDR3. For the CDR3, the DNA is TGTGCCAGCAGCTCGGCCAGGGTTGGTGGCTACACCTTC. Protein sequence: CASSSARVGGYTF.

This chain uses TRBV25-1 with TRBJ1-2, with a possible D match to TRBD1 (5 bases). The germline CDR1 and CDR2 sequences are MGHDK and SYGVNS. V shed 4 bases and J shed 4 bases, with 10 bases lying between them. The CDR3 spans 13 residues. CDR3 DNA: TGTGCCAGCAGTGCGGGGACGGCCTATGGCTACACCTTC. As protein: CASSAGTAYGYTF.

This clonotype was observed many times. The chain is built from TRBV9 and TRBJ2-5; D ambiguous. CDR3 length: 12 residues. V lost 4 bases and J lost 1, with 5 bases in between. Germline V CDR1 and CDR2: SGDLS, YYNGEE. The DNA for the CDR3 is TGTGCCAGCAGCTCCCCCCAAGAGACCCAGTACTTC. It yields the protein CASSSPQETQYF.

The sample holds one count of this clonotype. A much larger clone sits a single nucleotide away, making a read error possible. CDR3 DNA sequence: TGTACCACCCGGACTAGCGGTCCCTACGAGCAGTACTTC. This sequence encodes CTTRTSGPYEQYF. This sequence joins TRBV10-3 and TRBJ2-7; 10 nucleotides align to TRBD2. There are 13 residues in the CDR3. Germline CDR1 ENHRY, CDR2 SYGVKD.

The V gene is TRBV5-1, the J gene TRBJ2-6; D tentatively reads TRBD1 or TRBD2 (5 bases each). V shed 4 bases and J shed 0 bases, with 17 bases lying between them. The germline V gene encodes CDR1 SGHRS and CDR2 YFSETQ. CDR3 length equals 18 residues. This CDR3 is CASSVEGSPLSGANVLTF. CDR3 DNA: TGCGCCAGCAGCGTCGAGGGGTCCCCACTCTCTGGGGCCAACGTCCTGACTTTC.

This chain joins TRBV5-1 and TRBJ1-1; D unresolved. V lost 4 bases and J 1 base, leaving 11 bases between the germline ends. The CDR3 consists of 14 residues. CDR1 and CDR2 from the germline V gene are SGHRS and YFSETQ. CDR3 region: CASSRTVGNTEAFF. The CDR3 DNA reads TGCGCCAGCAGCCGCACGGTGGGGAACACTGAAGCTTTCTTT.

The CDR3 reads CSTQGSGPSNTDTQYF. CDR3 sequence (DNA): TGCAGTACCCAGGGTTCGGGTCCTTCGAACACAGATACGCAGTATTTT. This chain joins TRBV20-1 and TRBJ2-3; TRBD1 is a possible D gene (5 bases). V lost 8 bases and J lost 2, with 23 bases in between. Germline CDR1 reads DFQATT; CDR2 reads SNEGSKA (reference sequence). This CDR3 has 16 residues.

This chain links TRBV7-9 with TRBJ1-5; maybe TRBD1 (6 bases). V was trimmed by 8 bases and J by 0 bases, leaving 11 bases between them. The CDR3 covers 14 residues. The germline V gene has CDR1 SEHNR and CDR2 FQNEAQ (reference sequence). The CDR3 nucleotides read TGTGCCAGCGGTCAGGGGTCTAGCAATCAGCCCCAGCATTTT. Translation gives CASGQGSSNQPQHF.

This clonotype showed up just a few times. This chain connects TRBV7-2 to TRBJ2-7; D call uncertain. Trimming pared 3 bases from V and 4 bases from J, leaving 16 bases between. Germline-derived CDR1 and CDR2 are SGHTA and FQGNSA. The CDR3 totals 15 residues. CDR3 region: CASSFHLDERYEQYF. In nucleotides, the CDR3 is TGTGCCAGCAGCTTCCACCTGGACGAAAGATACGAGCAGTACTTC.

This rearrangement joins TRBV27 to TRBJ1-2; the D gene is possibly TRBD1 (5 bases). Looked up from germline, CDR1 is MNHEY and CDR2 is SMNVEV (reference sequence). CDR3 length: 14 amino acids. Trimming shortened V by 5 bases and J by 6 bases, and 16 bases separated the two germline ends. The CDR3 protein is CASSPHARGDGYTF. The CDR3 bases are TGTGCCAGCAGTCCCCACGCAAGGGGCGATGGCTACACCTTC.

A few counts support this clonotype. V usage is TRBV12-3 or TRBV12-4 and J usage is TRBJ2-5; 11 nucleotides agree with TRBD2. Trimming cost V 0 bases and J 5 bases; bases outside gene matches: 11. The CDR3 loop spans 18 amino acids. The CDR3 here is CASSLALTTSGRGETQYF. DNA of the CDR3: TGTGCCAGCAGTTTAGCGCTCACAACTAGCGGGAGAGGTGAGACCCAGTACTTC.

V usage is TRBV29-1 and J usage is TRBJ2-5; TRBD1 is a possible D gene (5 bases). The CDR3 totals 11 residues. Trimming took off 8 bases at V and 9 bases at J, with 16 bases between the two ends. Germline assignment: CDR1 SQVTM and CDR2 ANQGSEA. CDR3 residues: CSPVVGASQYF. CDR3 DNA sequence: TGCAGCCCAGTCGTTGGGGCATCCCAGTACTTC.

The chain couples TRBV6-2 or TRBV6-3 to TRBJ1-5; 7 nucleotides match TRBD1. The CDR3 runs 15 residues. Trimming removed 6 bases from V and 3 bases from J; junction bases left unmatched: 8. Germline V gene data show CDR1 as MNHEY and CDR2 as SVGEGT. The CDR3 is CASSIAGQINQPQHF. DNA of the CDR3: TGTGCCAGCAGCATCGCGGGACAGATCAATCAGCCCCAGCATTTT.